A single sample is the source of the 22 T cell receptor beta chains below, sequenced in a study of blood T cells in healthy people across ages. Primers used in a second PCR of roughly 6 to 11 cycles were a sample-barcoded 5' primer and a J-beta primer mix. TCRdb fed the 5' RACE reads into MiXCR, producing one record per CDR3 protein. The profile covers 500,000 to 600,000 distinct CDR3 sequences, with roughly 29% appearing a single time and roughly 20% taken by the ten largest. The sequencing sample was made of blood. The receptor source for this set is a woman in her seventies in good health.

The J gene is TRBJ1-1, the V gene TRBV18; the D is unclear. CDR3 size: 13 residues. The V and J ends lost 6 bases and 8 bases respectively, with 16 bases between them. Per the germline V gene, CDR1 is KGHSH and CDR2 is LQKENI. The CDR3 DNA reads as TGTGCCAGCTCTTTGGTTAGCAATTCCGAAGCTTTCTTT. It translates to CASSLVSNSEAFF.

The chain couples TRBV4-3 to TRBJ2-4; D is possibly TRBD2 (5 bases). Per germline, CDR1 LGHNA and CDR2 YSLEER. This CDR3 has 17 residues. Trimming pared 0 bases from V and 2 bases from J, leaving 14 bases between. CDR3 coding DNA: TGCGCCAGCAGCCAAGATAGAGGGCTAGCAACCAAAAACATTCAGTACTTC. It yields the protein CASSQDRGLATKNIQYF.

The chain uses TRBV20-1 and TRBJ2-5; D ambiguous. CDR1 and CDR2 (germline): DFQATT, SNEGSKA (reference sequence). Trimming cost V 6 bases and J 5 bases, with 7 bases left between them. The CDR3 runs 10 residues. The CDR3 DNA reads as TGCAGTGCCGACGGGGAGACCCAGTACTTC. Encoded protein: CSADGETQYF.

The genes are TRBV6-6 and TRBJ1-1, with D uncertain. Germline CDR1 is MNHNY and CDR2 is SVGAGI (reference sequence). This CDR3 spans 12 amino acids. V dropped 2 bases and J dropped 5 bases, with 6 bases sitting between them. CDR3 nucleotide sequence: TGTGCCAGCAGTTACGTGGGAACTGAAGCTTTCTTT. It encodes CASSYVGTEAFF.

The gene calls are TRBV24-1 and TRBJ2-5, with TRBD1 identical over 9 bases. The end of the DNA fits TRBJ2-1 better, so the J call may be wrong. The CDR3 length is 16 residues. Germline V gene data show CDR1 as KGHDR and CDR2 as SFDVKD. Here the CDR3 reads CATANTGTGPYNEQFF. CDR3 nucleotide sequence: TGTGCCACCGCAAATACCGGGACAGGGCCATACAATGAGCAGTTCTTC.

This clonotype was counted a few times. J is TRBJ1-1 and V is TRBV15, with D tentatively TRBD1 (6 bases). The CDR3 runs to 16 residues. In germline, CDR1 is LNHNV, CDR2 YYDKDF (reference sequence). The V end lost 0 bases, the J end lost 7 bases, and 18 bases lay between the germline ends. The CDR3 sequence: CATSREGSRGGLEAFF. Here the CDR3 DNA reads TGTGCCACCAGCAGAGAGGGTTCCAGGGGCGGTCTTGAAGCTTTCTTT. Complete variable domain (other parts from reference TRBV15 and TRBJ1-1): DAMVIQNPRYQVTQFGKPVTLSCSQTLNHNVMYWYQQKSSQAPKLLFHYYDKDFNNEADTPDNFQSRRPNTSFCFLDIRSPGLGDTAMYLCATSREGSRGGLEAFFGQGTRLTVV.

The gene calls are TRBV24-1 and TRBJ2-3; 7 nucleotides agree with TRBD1. CDR1 is KGHDR and CDR2 is SFDVKD in the germline V gene. V lost 3 bases to trimming and J lost 4 bases; unmatched junction nucleotides: 6. This CDR3 is 15 amino acids long. DNA of the CDR3: TGTGCCACCAGTGATCCACAGGGGTTGGCAGATACGCAGTATTTT. It specifies CATSDPQGLADTQYF.

The gene calls are TRBV27 and TRBJ2-7; 11 positions match TRBD1. Trimming took 5 bases from V and 2 from J; bases not matched to a gene: 8. Looked up from germline, CDR1 is MNHEY and CDR2 is SMNVEV (reference sequence). The CDR3 has 16 residues. CDR3 loop: CASSPTGTGGTYEQYF. Here the CDR3 DNA reads TGTGCCAGCAGTCCGACCGGGACAGGGGGGACCTACGAGCAGTACTTC.

The chain couples TRBV6-1 to TRBJ2-2, with TRBD2 identical over 12 bases. Germline V gene sequence: CDR1 MNHNS, CDR2 SASEGT. V shed 6 bases and J 6 bases; nucleotides not matched to a gene: 8. The CDR3 consists of 16 residues. The DNA of the CDR3 is TGTGCCAGCAGACTGGCTAGCGGGGGGGGATCCGGGGAGCTGTTTTTT. Protein: CASRLASGGGSGELFF.

This chain links TRBV19 with TRBJ1-4, with 12 nucleotides matching TRBD1. With 3 bases clipped from V and 8 bases from J, the junction kept 7 bases outside the gene matches. Germline V gene lookup returns CDR1 LNHDA and CDR2 SQIVND (reference sequence). CDR3 length equals 16 residues. Written as DNA, the CDR3 is TGTGCCAGTAGTATGCGGGGGACAGGGGGCTTGGAAAAACTGTTTTTT. This encodes CASSMRGTGGLEKLFF.

This clonotype was detected once. The chain is built from TRBV29-1 and TRBJ1-2, with D perhaps TRBD1 (5 bases). CDR3 length: 14 amino acids. The V end lost 6 bases, the J end lost 2 bases, and 16 bases lay between the germline ends. The V gene's germline CDR1 is SQVTM and CDR2 ANQGSEA. The CDR3 region has the DNA TGCAGCGTAGTAAAAGACCGGGACAACTATGGCTACACCTTC. Protein: CSVVKDRDNYGYTF.

This clonotype was seen a few times. This chain joins TRBV4-2 and TRBJ1-5; maybe TRBD1 (5 bases). CDR1 and CDR2 (germline): LGHNA, YNFKEQ. Between the trimmed V and J ends, which lost 0 bases and 6 bases, there was a span of 12 bases. The CDR3 has 15 residues. CDR3 region: CASSQDLDKGQPQHF. Here the CDR3 DNA reads TGTGCCAGCAGCCAAGATCTGGACAAGGGTCAGCCCCAGCATTTT.

J is TRBJ1-6 and V is TRBV6-5, with D possibly matching TRBD1 (5 bases). The CDR3 consists of 14 residues. Trimming left V 7 bases short and J 10 bases short, with 17 bases between. Per germline, CDR1 MNHEY and CDR2 SVGAGI. The CDR3 nucleotides read TGTGCCAGCAATCGAGCTGGGGGATCCTCACCCCTCCACTTT. Translation gives CASNRAGGSSPLHF.

This clonotype has only a few counts. This chain joins TRBV30 and TRBJ2-3; 10 positions match TRBD2. The CDR3 sequence is 18 residues long. Germline CDR1 is GTSNPN and CDR2 is SVGIG (reference sequence). After removal of 4 bases from V and 0 bases from J, the junction contained 13 bases not matched to a gene. CDR3: CAWISSSGGAWSTDTQYF. The CDR3, as DNA: TGTGCCTGGATCTCCTCTAGCGGGGGAGCCTGGAGCACAGATACGCAGTATTTT.

This clonotype was seen many times. This chain connects TRBV2 to TRBJ1-1; D remains ambiguous. Germline loops: CDR1 SNHLY, CDR2 FYNNEI. V lost 6 bases and J 4 bases, leaving 12 bases between the germline ends. This CDR3 has 13 residues. The CDR3 region has the DNA TGTGCCAGCAGAACAGAGGTTATCACTGAAGCTTTCTTT. It is translated as CASRTEVITEAFF.

This clonotype has a handful of counts. The rearrangement uses TRBV5-6 and TRBJ1-2; D unresolved. Trimming removed 6 bases at V and 7 bases at J, with 19 bases between. The CDR3 is 14 residues long. Germline loops: CDR1 SGHDT, CDR2 YYEEEE. This chain's CDR3 is CASTHGRWAFGYTF. In nucleotides, the CDR3 is TGTGCCAGCACCCATGGCCGTTGGGCCTTTGGCTACACCTTC.

The rearrangement links TRBV3-1 to TRBJ1-6, with D perhaps TRBD1 (6 bases). The ends were cut back, 3 bases at V and 7 bases at J, with 13 bases in the middle. The germline V gene has CDR1 LGHDT and CDR2 YNNKEL (reference sequence). The CDR3 loop spans 15 amino acids. In DNA, the CDR3 is TGTGCCAGCAGCCAGGGGGGCGGAAGGAATTCACCCCTCCACTTT. This encodes CASSQGGGRNSPLHF. The entire variable domain, with the rest obtained from reference TRBV3-1 and TRBJ1-6, is as follows: DTAVSQTPKYLVTQMGNDKSIKCEQNLGHDTMYWYKQDSKKFLKIMFSYNNKELIINETVPNRFSPKSPDKAHLNLHINSLELGDSAVYFCASSQGGGRNSPLHFGNGTRLTVT.

This chain uses TRBV6-6 with TRBJ1-2, with a possible D match to TRBD1 (5 bases). The germline gives CDR1 MNHNY, CDR2 SVGAGI (reference sequence). The ends were cut back, 6 bases at V and 0 bases at J, with 11 bases in the middle. The CDR3 contains 14 residues. The CDR3 sequence is CASSDSITNYGYTF. Here the CDR3 DNA reads TGTGCCAGCAGCGACAGTATTACTAACTATGGCTACACCTTC.

With respect to this clonotype: Sequence at one end of the junction differs from germline and may be a read error. The V and J genes are TRBV29-1 and TRBJ1-2; D gene unclear. The CDR3 is made up of 8 amino acids. Germline lookup yields CDR1 SQVTM and CDR2 ANQGSEA. The CDR3 sequence: CSVSPNYF. The DNA for the CDR3 is TGCAGCGTTTCCCCGAACTACTTC. The full variable domain, its missing parts supplied by reference TRBV29-1 and TRBJ1-2, is SAVISQKPSRDICQRGTSLTIQCQVDSQVTMMFWYRQQPGQSLTLIATANQGSEATYESGFVIDKFPISRPNLTFSTLTVSNMSPEDSSIYLCSVSPNYFGSGTRLTVV.

This chain links TRBV9 with TRBJ2-5; 10 bases are shared with TRBD2. The DNA end lines up better with TRBJ2-1; the J call may be wrong. The CDR3 is 16 amino acids. Germline CDR1 SGDLS, CDR2 YYNGEE. The CDR3 is CASSVLDHSGGGEQFF. DNA for the CDR3: TGTGCCAGCAGCGTATTAGATCACAGCGGGGGGGGTGAGCAGTTCTTC.

Details on this clonotype: One end of the junction does not line up with germline, which may come from a read error. The chain links TRBV3-1 to TRBJ1-2; unclear D gene. From germline, CDR1 is LGHDT and CDR2 YNNKEL (reference sequence). CDR3 size: 14 residues. CDR3 protein: CPSSPLEGYGGYTF. The CDR3 nucleotides read TGTCCCAGCAGCCCCCTTGAGGGATATGGTGGCTACACCTTC.

The chain combines TRBV5-1 with TRBJ2-1, with 8 bases identical to TRBD2. CDR3 length equals 16 residues. Germline trimming cut 0 bases from V and 7 bases from J; bases unmatched to any gene: 9. CDR1 is SGHRS and CDR2 is YFSETQ in the germline V gene. CDR3 in amino acids: CASSLAAGGHPNEQFF. CDR3 nucleotides: TGCGCCAGCAGCTTGGCGGCGGGGGGCCATCCAAATGAGCAGTTCTTC.